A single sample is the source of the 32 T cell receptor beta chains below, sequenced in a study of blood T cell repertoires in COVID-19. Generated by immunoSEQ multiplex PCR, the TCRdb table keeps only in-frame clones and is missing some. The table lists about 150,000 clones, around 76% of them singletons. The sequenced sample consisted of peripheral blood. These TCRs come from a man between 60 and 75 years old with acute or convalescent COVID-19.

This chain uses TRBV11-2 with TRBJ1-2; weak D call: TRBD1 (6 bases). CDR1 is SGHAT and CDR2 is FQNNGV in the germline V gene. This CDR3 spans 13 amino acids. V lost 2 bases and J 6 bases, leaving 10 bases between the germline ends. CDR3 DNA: TGTGCCAGCAGCTTATACAGGGAGAATGGCTACACCTTC. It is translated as CASSLYRENGYTF.

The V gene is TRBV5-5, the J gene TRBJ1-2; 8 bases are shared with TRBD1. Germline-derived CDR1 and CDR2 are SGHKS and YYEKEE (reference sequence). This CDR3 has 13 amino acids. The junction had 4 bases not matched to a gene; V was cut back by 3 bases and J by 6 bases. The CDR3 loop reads CASSSPTGDGYTF. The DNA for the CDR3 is TGTGCCAGCAGCTCGCCGACAGGGGATGGCTACACCTTC.

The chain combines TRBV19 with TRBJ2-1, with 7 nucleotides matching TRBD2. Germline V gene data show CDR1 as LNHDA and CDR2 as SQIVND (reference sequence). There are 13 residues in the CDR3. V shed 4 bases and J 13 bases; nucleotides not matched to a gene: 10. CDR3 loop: CASSTSSSGEQFF. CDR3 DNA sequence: TGTGCCAGTAGTACCTCGTCTAGCGGAGAACAGTTCTTC. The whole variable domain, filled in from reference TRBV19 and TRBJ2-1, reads DGGITQSPKYLFRKEGQNVTLSCEQNLNHDAMYWYRQDPGQGLRLIYYSQIVNDFQKGDIAEGYSVSREKKESFPLTVTSAQKNPTAFYLCASSTSSSGEQFFGPGTRLTVL.

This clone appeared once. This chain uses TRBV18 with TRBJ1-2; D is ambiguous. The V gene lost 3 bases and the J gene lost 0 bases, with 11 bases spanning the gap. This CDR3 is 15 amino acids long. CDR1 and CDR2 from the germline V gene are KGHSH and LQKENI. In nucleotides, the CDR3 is TGTGCCAGCTCACCGTCCATAGCCCCTAACTATGGCTACACCTTC. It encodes CASSPSIAPNYGYTF.

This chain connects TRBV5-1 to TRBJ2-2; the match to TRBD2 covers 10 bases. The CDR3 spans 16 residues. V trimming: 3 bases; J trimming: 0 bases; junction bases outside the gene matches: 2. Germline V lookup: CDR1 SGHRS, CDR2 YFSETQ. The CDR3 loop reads CASSSLAGANTGELFF. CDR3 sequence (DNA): TGCGCCAGCAGCTCCCTAGCGGGAGCGAACACCGGGGAGCTGTTTTTT.

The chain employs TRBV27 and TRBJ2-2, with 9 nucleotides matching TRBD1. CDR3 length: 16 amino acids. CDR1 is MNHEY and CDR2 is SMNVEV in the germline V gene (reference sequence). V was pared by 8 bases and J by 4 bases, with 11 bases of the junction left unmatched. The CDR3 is CASQRDRASGTGELFF. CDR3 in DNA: TGTGCCAGCCAACGGGACAGGGCCTCTGGCACCGGGGAGCTGTTTTTT.

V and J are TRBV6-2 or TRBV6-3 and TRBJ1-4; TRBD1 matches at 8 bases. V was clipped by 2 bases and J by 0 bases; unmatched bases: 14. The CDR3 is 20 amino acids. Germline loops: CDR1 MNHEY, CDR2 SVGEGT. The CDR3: CASSYRVGQGLRATNEKLFF. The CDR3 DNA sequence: TGTGCCAGCAGTTACCGCGTCGGACAGGGCCTAAGAGCAACTAATGAAAAACTGTTTTTT.

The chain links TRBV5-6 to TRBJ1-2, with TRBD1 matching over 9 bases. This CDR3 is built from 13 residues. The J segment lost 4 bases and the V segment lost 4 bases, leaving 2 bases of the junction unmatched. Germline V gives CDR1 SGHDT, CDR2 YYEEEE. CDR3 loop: CASSRDRAYGYTF. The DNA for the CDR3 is TGTGCCAGCAGCAGGGACAGGGCCTATGGCTACACCTTC.

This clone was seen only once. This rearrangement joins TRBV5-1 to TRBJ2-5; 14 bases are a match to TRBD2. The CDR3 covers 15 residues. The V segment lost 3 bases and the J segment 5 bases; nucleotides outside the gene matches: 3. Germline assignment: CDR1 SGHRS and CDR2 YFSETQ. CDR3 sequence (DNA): TGCGCCAGCAGCTCGGGACTAGCGGGAGCGGAGACCCAGTACTTC. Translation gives CASSSGLAGAETQYF.

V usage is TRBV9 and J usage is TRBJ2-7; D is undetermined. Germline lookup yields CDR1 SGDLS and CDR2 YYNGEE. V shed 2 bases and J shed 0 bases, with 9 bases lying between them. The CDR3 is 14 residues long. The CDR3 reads CASSVAGYSYEQYF. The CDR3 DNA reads TGTGCCAGCAGCGTGGCTGGTTACTCCTACGAGCAGTACTTC.

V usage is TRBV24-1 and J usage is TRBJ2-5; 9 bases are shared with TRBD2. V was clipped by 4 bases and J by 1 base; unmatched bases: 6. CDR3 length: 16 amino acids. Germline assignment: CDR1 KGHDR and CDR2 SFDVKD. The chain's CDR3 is CATSDGAGGGQETQYF. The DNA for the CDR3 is TGTGCCACCAGTGACGGGGCGGGAGGGGGCCAAGAGACCCAGTACTTC.

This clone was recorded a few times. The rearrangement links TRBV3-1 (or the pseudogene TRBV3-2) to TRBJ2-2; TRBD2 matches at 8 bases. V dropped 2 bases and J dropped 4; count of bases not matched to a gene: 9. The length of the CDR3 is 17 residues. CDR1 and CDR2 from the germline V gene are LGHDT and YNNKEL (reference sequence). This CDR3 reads CASSQKASGSFTGELFF. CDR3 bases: TGTGCCAGCAGCCAAAAAGCCAGCGGGAGTTTCACCGGGGAGCTGTTTTTT.

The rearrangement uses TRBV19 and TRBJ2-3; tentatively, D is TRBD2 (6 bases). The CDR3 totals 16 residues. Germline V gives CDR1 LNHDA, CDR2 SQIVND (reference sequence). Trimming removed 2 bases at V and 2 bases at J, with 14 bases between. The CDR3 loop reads CASSIRGTRPTDTQYF. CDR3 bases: TGTGCCAGTAGTATACGGGGGACGAGGCCCACAGATACGCAGTATTTT.

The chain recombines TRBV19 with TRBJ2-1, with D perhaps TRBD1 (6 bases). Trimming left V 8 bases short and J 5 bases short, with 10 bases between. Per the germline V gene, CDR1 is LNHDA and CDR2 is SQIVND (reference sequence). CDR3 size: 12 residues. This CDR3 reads CASAHRDNEQFF. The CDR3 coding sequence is TGTGCCAGTGCTCACAGGGACAATGAGCAGTTCTTC.

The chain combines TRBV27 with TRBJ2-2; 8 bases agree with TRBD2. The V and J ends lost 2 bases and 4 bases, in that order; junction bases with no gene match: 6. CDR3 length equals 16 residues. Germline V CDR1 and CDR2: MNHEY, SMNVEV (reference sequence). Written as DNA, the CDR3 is TGTGCCAGCAGTTTACTCGGGACTAGGGTCACCGGGGAGCTGTTTTTT. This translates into CASSLLGTRVTGELFF.

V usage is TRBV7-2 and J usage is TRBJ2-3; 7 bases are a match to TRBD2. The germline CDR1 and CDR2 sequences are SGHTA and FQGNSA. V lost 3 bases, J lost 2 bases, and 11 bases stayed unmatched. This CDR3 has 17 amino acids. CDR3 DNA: TGTGCCAGCAGCTTTACCCCCTCCCTAGCGGTCACAGATACGCAGTATTTT. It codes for CASSFTPSLAVTDTQYF.

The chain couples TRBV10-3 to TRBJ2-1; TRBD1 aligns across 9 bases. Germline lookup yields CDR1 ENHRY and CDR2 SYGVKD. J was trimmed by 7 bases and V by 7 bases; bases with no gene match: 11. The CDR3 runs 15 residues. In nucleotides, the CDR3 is TGTGCCATCAAGGGAGGGGGGACAGGGAATAATGAGCAGTTCTTC. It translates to CAIKGGGTGNNEQFF.

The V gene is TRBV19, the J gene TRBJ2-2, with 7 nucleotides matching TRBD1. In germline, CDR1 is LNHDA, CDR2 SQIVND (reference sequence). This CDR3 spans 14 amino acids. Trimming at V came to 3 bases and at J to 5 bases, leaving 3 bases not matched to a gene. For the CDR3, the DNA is TGTGCCAGTAGTATGGGACAGACTACCGGGGAGCTGTTTTTT. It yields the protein CASSMGQTTGELFF.

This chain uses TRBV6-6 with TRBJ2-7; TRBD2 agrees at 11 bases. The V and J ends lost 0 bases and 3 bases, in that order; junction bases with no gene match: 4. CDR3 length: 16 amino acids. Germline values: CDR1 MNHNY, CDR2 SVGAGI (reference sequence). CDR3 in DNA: TGTGCCAGCAGTTACTCGGGGACTAGCGGAAACTACGAGCAGTACTTC. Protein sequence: CASSYSGTSGNYEQYF.

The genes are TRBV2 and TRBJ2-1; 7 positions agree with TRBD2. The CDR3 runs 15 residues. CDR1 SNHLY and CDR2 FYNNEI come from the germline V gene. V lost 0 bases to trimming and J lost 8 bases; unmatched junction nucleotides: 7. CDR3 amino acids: CASSEAQLAFDEQFF. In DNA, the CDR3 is TGTGCCAGCAGTGAAGCCCAACTAGCGTTCGATGAGCAGTTCTTC.

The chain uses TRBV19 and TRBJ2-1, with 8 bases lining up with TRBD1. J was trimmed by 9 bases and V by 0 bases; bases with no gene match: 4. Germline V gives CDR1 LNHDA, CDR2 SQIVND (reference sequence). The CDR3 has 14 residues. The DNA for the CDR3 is TGTGCCAGTAGTATAGACAGGGGGCGCGGTGAGCAGTTCTTC. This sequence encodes CASSIDRGRGEQFF.

The CDR3 sequence: CAWSVWGSGGETQYF. The CDR3 bases are TGTGCCTGGAGTGTCTGGGGGAGCGGGGGAGAGACCCAGTACTTC. The chain links TRBV30 to TRBJ2-5, with 8 bases that match TRBD2. Germline assignment: CDR1 GTSNPN and CDR2 SVGIG (reference sequence). The CDR3 is 15 amino acids. The V gene end was trimmed by 0 bases and the J gene end by 4 bases; junction bases not matched to a gene: 7. Full variable domain (missing parts from reference TRBV30 and TRBJ2-5): SQTIHQWPATLVQPVGSPLSLECTVEGTSNPNLYWYRQAAGRGLQLLFYSVGIGQISSEVPQNLSASRPQDRQFILSSKKLLLSDSGFYLCAWSVWGSGGETQYFGPGTRLLVL.

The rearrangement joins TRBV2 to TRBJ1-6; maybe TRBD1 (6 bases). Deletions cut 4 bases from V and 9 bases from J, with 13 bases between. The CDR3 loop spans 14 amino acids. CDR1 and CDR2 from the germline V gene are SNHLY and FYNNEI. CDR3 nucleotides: TGTGCCAGCAGTGGGTCAGGGGATTCTTCACCCCTCCACTTT. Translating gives CASSGSGDSSPLHF.

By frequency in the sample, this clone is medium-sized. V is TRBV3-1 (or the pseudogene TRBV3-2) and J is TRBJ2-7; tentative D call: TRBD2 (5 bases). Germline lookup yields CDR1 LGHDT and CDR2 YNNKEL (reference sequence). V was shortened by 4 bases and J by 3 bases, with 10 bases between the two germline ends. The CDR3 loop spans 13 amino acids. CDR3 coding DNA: TGTGCCAGCAGCCGTTTCGAGGGCTACGAGCAGTACTTC. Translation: CASSRFEGYEQYF.

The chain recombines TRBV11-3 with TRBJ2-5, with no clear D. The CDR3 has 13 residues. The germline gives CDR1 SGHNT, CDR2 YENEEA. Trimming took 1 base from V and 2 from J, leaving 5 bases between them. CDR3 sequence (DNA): TGTGCCAGCAGCTTAGGGCATCAAGAGACCCAGTACTTC. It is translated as CASSLGHQETQYF.

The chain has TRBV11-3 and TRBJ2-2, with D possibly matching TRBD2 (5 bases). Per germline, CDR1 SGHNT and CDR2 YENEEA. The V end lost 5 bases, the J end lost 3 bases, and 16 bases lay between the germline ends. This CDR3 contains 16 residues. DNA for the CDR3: TGTGCCAGCAGCCTCCCTCTTGGGAGCGACACCGGGGAGCTGTTTTTT. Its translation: CASSLPLGSDTGELFF.

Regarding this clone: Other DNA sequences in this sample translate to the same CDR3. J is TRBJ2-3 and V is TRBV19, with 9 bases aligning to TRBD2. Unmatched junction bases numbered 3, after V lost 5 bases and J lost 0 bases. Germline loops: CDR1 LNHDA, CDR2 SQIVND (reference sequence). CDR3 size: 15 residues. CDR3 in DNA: TGTGCCAGTAGTTCCCTAGCGGGGAGCACAGATACGCAGTATTTT. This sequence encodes CASSSLAGSTDTQYF.

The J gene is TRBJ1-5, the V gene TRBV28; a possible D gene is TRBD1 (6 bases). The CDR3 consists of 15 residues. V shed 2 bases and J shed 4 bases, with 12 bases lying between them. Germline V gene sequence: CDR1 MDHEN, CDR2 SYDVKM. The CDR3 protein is CASSLTGGLNQPQHF. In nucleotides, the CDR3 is TGTGCCAGCAGTTTAACGGGGGGCTTAAATCAGCCCCAGCATTTT. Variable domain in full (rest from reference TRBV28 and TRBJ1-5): DVKVTQSSRYLVKRTGEKVFLECVQDMDHENMFWYRQDPGLGLRLIYFSYDVKMKEKGDIPEGYSVSREKKERFSLILESASTNQTSMYLCASSLTGGLNQPQHFGDGTRLSIL.

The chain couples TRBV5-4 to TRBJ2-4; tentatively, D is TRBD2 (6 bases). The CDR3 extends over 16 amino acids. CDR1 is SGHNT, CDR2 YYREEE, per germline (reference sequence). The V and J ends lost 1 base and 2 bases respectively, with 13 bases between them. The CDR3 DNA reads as TGTGCCAGCAGCTTGTCGTTTCGGGACTCCAAAAACATTCAGTACTTC. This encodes CASSLSFRDSKNIQYF. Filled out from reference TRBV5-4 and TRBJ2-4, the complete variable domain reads ETGVTQSPTHLIKTRGQQVTLRCSSQSGHNTVSWYQQALGQGPQFIFQYYREEENGRGNFPPRFSGLQFPNYSSELNVNALELDDSALYLCASSLSFRDSKNIQYFGAGTRLSVL.

This chain's CDR3 is CASSLVGEVVNEQFF. DNA of the CDR3: TGTGCCAGCAGCTTGGTGGGAGAGGTCGTAAATGAGCAGTTCTTC. The V and J genes are TRBV5-5 and TRBJ2-1; a weak D match, TRBD2 (5 bases). Germline lookup yields CDR1 SGHKS and CDR2 YYEKEE (reference sequence). This CDR3 contains 15 residues. Trimming shortened V by 0 bases and J by 7 bases, and 14 bases separated the two germline ends.

The CDR3, as DNA: TGTGCCATCAGTGGGAGACTAGCGGGAGGGGCCAATGAGCAGTTCTTC. Translated: CAISGRLAGGANEQFF. The rearrangement links TRBV10-3 to TRBJ2-1; TRBD2 matches 14 bases. This CDR3 contains 16 residues. Per the germline V gene, CDR1 is ENHRY and CDR2 is SYGVKD. V dropped 4 bases and J dropped 6; count of bases not matched to a gene: 5.

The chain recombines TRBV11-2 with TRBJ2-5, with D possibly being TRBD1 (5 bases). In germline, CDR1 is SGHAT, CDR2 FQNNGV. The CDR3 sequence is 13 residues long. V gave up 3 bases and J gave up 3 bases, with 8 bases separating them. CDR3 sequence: CASSLTREETQYF. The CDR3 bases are TGTGCCAGCAGCTTGACCAGGGAAGAGACCCAGTACTTC.